This passage covers 21 T cell receptor beta chains from one sample sequenced in a study of blood T cell repertoires in COVID-19. The assay was immunoSEQ multiplex PCR, and TCRdb's table has in-frame clones only and misses some. In the table there are around 160,000 clones, 80% of which are singletons. Sequencing was done on a sample of PBMCs or T cells enriched from blood (not recorded which). Source of these receptors: a woman aged 55-69 years who had recovered from COVID-19.

CDR3 DNA sequence: TGTGCCAGCAGACCTGGGGGCGGCGACTACGAGCAGTACTTC. Its protein product is CASRPGGGDYEQYF. The chain couples TRBV7-2 to TRBJ2-7, with TRBD1 as a possible D gene (6 bases). The CDR3 extends over 14 amino acids. V dropped 6 bases and J dropped 3 bases, with 15 bases sitting between them. Looked up from germline, CDR1 is SGHTA and CDR2 is FQGNSA.

This clone has more than one count but fewer than ten. This sequence joins TRBV18 and TRBJ2-5; TRBD1 matches at 8 bases. Trimming removed 3 bases from V and 5 bases from J; junction bases left unmatched: 5. Germline lookup yields CDR1 KGHSH and CDR2 LQKENI. The CDR3 has 14 amino acids. CDR3 sequence reads: CASSPQGAKETQYF. The CDR3 coding sequence is TGTGCCAGCTCACCCCAGGGGGCAAAGGAGACCCAGTACTTC.

The rearrangement uses TRBV7-9 and TRBJ2-2; TRBD1 aligns across 7 bases. The CDR3 is 15 residues long. CDR1 is SEHNR, CDR2 FQNEAQ, per germline (reference sequence). Trimming removed 5 bases from V and 4 bases from J; junction bases left unmatched: 7. CDR3 region: CASSPRGTSTGELFF. CDR3 nucleotides: TGTGCCAGCAGCCCCAGGGGGACCTCCACCGGGGAGCTGTTTTTT.

The chain employs TRBV4-2 and TRBJ2-7; weak D call: TRBD1 (5 bases). The CDR3 runs to 15 residues. V was cut by 0 bases and J by 4 bases, with 13 bases left in between. Germline V gene lookup returns CDR1 LGHNA and CDR2 YNFKEQ. DNA of the CDR3: TGTGCCAGCAGCCAAGATAGGGGTAGTTGGTACGAGCAGTACTTC. This translates into CASSQDRGSWYEQYF.

As DNA, the CDR3 is TGTGCCAGCAGTCCCCACGACAGGGACACTGAAGCTTTCTTT. Amino acids: CASSPHDRDTEAFF. V is TRBV28 and J is TRBJ1-1, with TRBD1 identical over 7 bases. The CDR3 runs 14 residues. Losses at the gene ends were 5 bases for V and 3 bases for J; bases not matched to a gene: 6. Germline values: CDR1 MDHEN, CDR2 SYDVKM.

This clone was seen just once. This chain uses TRBV10-3 with TRBJ2-1; 7 nucleotides align to TRBD2. The CDR3 consists of 16 residues. Germline CDR1 reads ENHRY; CDR2 reads SYGVKD. Trimming removed 4 bases from V and 5 bases from J; junction bases left unmatched: 11. CDR3 coding DNA: TGTGCCATCAGTGGATCGGGACTAACTTCAGACAATGAGCAGTTCTTC. Translating it yields CAISGSGLTSDNEQFF.

The gene calls are TRBV29-1 and TRBJ1-2; unclear D gene. Deletions cut 3 bases from V and 4 bases from J, with 9 bases between. The CDR3 contains 12 residues. Germline V gene sequence: CDR1 SQVTM, CDR2 ANQGSEA. The CDR3 DNA reads TGCAGCGTTGAGAGGGTGTCCTATGGCTACACCTTC. Amino acids: CSVERVSYGYTF.

This sequence joins TRBV30 and TRBJ1-2; D is undetermined. The germline gives CDR1 GTSNPN, CDR2 SVGIG (reference sequence). This CDR3 has 14 amino acids. Trimming left V 5 bases short and J 5 bases short, with 18 bases between. The DNA for the CDR3 is TGTGCCTGGCAGCAGGCAGGTGGAAAGTATGGCTACACCTTC. It translates to CAWQQAGGKYGYTF.

The chain is built from TRBV19 and TRBJ1-1; possible D gene TRBD1, 6 bases. The CDR3 spans 16 residues. V lost 0 bases, J lost 8 bases, and 19 bases lay in between. Germline V CDR1 and CDR2: LNHDA, SQIVND (reference sequence). CDR3 bases: TGTGCCAGTAGTATAGACACGACCGTTCTGAGGGGGGAAGCTTTCTTT. Translated: CASSIDTTVLRGEAFF.

The genes are TRBV18 and TRBJ1-5; the D is unclear. From germline, CDR1 is KGHSH and CDR2 LQKENI. The V gene lost 4 bases and the J gene lost 3 bases, with 7 bases spanning the gap. This CDR3 contains 13 residues. The CDR3 is CASSRQDNQPQHF. The CDR3 coding sequence is TGTGCCAGCTCACGACAAGACAATCAGCCCCAGCATTTT. Full variable domain (remainder filled in from reference TRBV18 and TRBJ1-5): NAGVMQNPRHLVRRRGQEARLRCSPMKGHSHVYWYRQLPEEGLKFMVYLQKENIIDESGMPKERFSAEFPKEGPSILRIQQVVRGDSAAYFCASSRQDNQPQHFGDGTRLSIL.

The count of this clone is one. V gene TRBV12-3 or TRBV12-4 combines with J gene TRBJ2-7, with D perhaps matching TRBD1 (6 bases). This CDR3 has 11 residues. V lost 6 bases and J lost 7, with 10 bases in between. CDR3 residues: CASRQGGEQYF. In DNA form, the CDR3 reads TGTGCCAGCAGACAGGGTGGGGAGCAGTACTTC.

The chain combines TRBV7-2 with TRBJ1-5; maybe TRBD1 (6 bases). Trimming removed 2 bases at V and 1 base at J, with 12 bases between. The germline CDR1 and CDR2 sequences are SGHTA and FQGNSA. This CDR3 is 16 amino acids long. CDR3 DNA sequence: TGTGCCAGCAGCTTAATGGGGGCGGTGAGCAATCAGCCCCAGCATTTT. This sequence encodes CASSLMGAVSNQPQHF.

The J gene is TRBJ1-3, the V gene TRBV19; the match to TRBD1 covers 8 bases. Germline CDR1 and CDR2: LNHDA and SQIVND (reference sequence). There are 15 residues in the CDR3. The V segment lost 6 bases and the J segment 0 bases; nucleotides outside the gene matches: 4. CDR3 amino acids: CASSLTGGSGNTIYF. The CDR3 coding sequence is TGTGCCAGTAGCCTCACAGGGGGCTCTGGAAACACCATATATTTT.

This clone was detected once. The chain couples TRBV5-1 to TRBJ1-5; possible D gene TRBD1, 5 bases. Germline V lookup: CDR1 SGHRS, CDR2 YFSETQ. V was shortened by 10 bases and J by 7 bases, with 12 bases between the two germline ends. CDR3 length equals 11 residues. Here the CDR3 DNA reads TGCGCCTCACAGGCCATCCAGCCCCAGCATTTT. Its protein product is CASQAIQPQHF.

The chain joins TRBV3-1 (or the pseudogene TRBV3-2) to TRBJ1-6; possible D gene TRBD1, 5 bases. This CDR3 is built from 16 residues. V lost 2 bases to trimming and J lost 2 bases, with 10 bases between them. The germline CDR1 and CDR2 sequences are LGHDT and YNNKEL (reference sequence). CDR3 amino acids: CASSQLPGTYNSPLHF. CDR3 bases: TGTGCCAGCAGCCAACTCCCAGGGACCTATAATTCACCCCTCCACTTT.

DNA for the CDR3: TGTGCCAGCAGTTCGGACAGTGCGTGGGGCTACACCTTC. Its translation is CASSSDSAWGYTF. The chain recombines TRBV12-3 or TRBV12-4 with TRBJ1-2; tentative D call: TRBD1 (6 bases). Between the trimmed V and J ends, which lost 4 bases and 8 bases, there was a span of 14 bases. The CDR3 spans 13 residues.

V usage is TRBV6-6 and J usage is TRBJ1-2, with D tentatively TRBD1 (5 bases). The CDR3 spans 14 residues. The germline V gene has CDR1 MNHNY and CDR2 SVGAGI (reference sequence). Trimming cost V 6 bases and J 6 bases, with 17 bases left between them. The DNA of the CDR3 is TGTGCCAGCAGCTCCGGGAGGGTAGGGGATGGCTACACCTTC. It translates to CASSSGRVGDGYTF.

The V gene is TRBV10-1, the J gene TRBJ1-6; 10 bases match TRBD1. The CDR3 length is 13 residues. V was clipped by 8 bases and J by 9 bases; unmatched bases: 4. Germline V CDR1 and CDR2: WNHNN, SYGVQD (reference sequence). CDR3 bases: TGCGCCAGCGGGGGGGACAGGGGTTCACCCCTCCACTTT. Its protein is CASGGDRGSPLHF.

V and J are TRBV7-2 and TRBJ2-3; 8 nucleotides line up with TRBD2. The V and J ends lost 3 bases and 6 bases, in that order; junction bases with no gene match: 8. Germline lookup yields CDR1 SGHTA and CDR2 FQGNSA. The CDR3 contains 15 residues. The DNA for the CDR3 is TGTGCCAGCAGCTTTAGCGGGACTACCTCCGATACGCAGTATTTT. Translated: CASSFSGTTSDTQYF.

This clone has a handful of counts. The gene calls are TRBV7-8 and TRBJ2-4, with 8 bases lining up with TRBD2. Trimming removed 2 bases from V and 2 bases from J; junction bases left unmatched: 11. Germline assignment: CDR1 SGHVS and CDR2 FQNEAQ. The length of the CDR3 is 18 residues. DNA for the CDR3: TGTGCCAGCAGCTTAACCCGCGGGGGGAACCTGTCCAAAAACATTCAGTACTTC. Translation: CASSLTRGGNLSKNIQYF.

The chain uses TRBV5-1 and TRBJ2-3; 8 positions agree with TRBD1. CDR1 and CDR2 (germline): SGHRS, YFSETQ. The CDR3 is 16 residues long. V lost 4 bases to trimming and J lost 4 bases; unmatched junction nucleotides: 11. The CDR3, as DNA: TGCGCCAGCAGCCGCGCTGGACAGGGCCCGCCAGATACGCAGTATTTT. This gives the protein CASSRAGQGPPDTQYF.